Following are 28 T cell receptor beta chains from one sample sequenced in a study of monozygotic twins with inflammatory bowel disease. From its re-call of the 5' RACE reads, TCRdb lists each CDR3 protein once, without DNA. Reported are about 330,000 distinct CDR3 sequences; the ten largest clones contain approximately 2%. The specimen was blood. These receptors originate from a human donor with ulcerative colitis or Crohn's disease, or a healthy co-twin of an affected twin (not recorded which).

The rearrangement links TRBV5-5 to TRBJ2-7. The germline V gene has CDR1 SGHKS and CDR2 YYEKEE (reference sequence). This CDR3 contains 13 residues. The CDR3 region is CASSLSTFREQYF.

The chain uses TRBV7-9 and TRBJ2-5; the D call of TRBD1 rests on TCRdb alone, since no DNA is present to check it. This CDR3 contains 15 residues. CDR1 is SEHNR and CDR2 is FQNEAQ in the germline V gene (reference sequence). The CDR3 sequence is CASSLRGTEQETQYF.

The V gene is TRBV5-1, the J gene TRBJ2-5. The CDR3 is 13 amino acids. CDR1 SGHRS and CDR2 YFSETQ come from the germline V gene. CDR3 region: CASSWDLRETQYF.

The chain recombines TRBV7-9 with TRBJ2-2; the D call from TCRdb, TRBD2, cannot be confirmed without DNA. CDR1 is SEHNR and CDR2 is FQNEAQ in the germline V gene (reference sequence). The CDR3 loop spans 16 amino acids. The CDR3 here is CASSFFAGANTGELFF.

V usage is TRBV7-2 and J usage is TRBJ2-2; TCRdb outputs TRBD2, but without DNA this stays unchecked. Germline V gene data show CDR1 as SGHTA and CDR2 as FQGNSA. This CDR3 has 17 amino acids. The CDR3 loop is CASSSTPGLAGRKGLFF.

The chain carries TRBV14 and TRBJ2-1; checking the TCRdb D call of TRBD2 is not possible without DNA. CDR1 and CDR2 (germline): SGHDN, FVKESK. The CDR3 contains 15 residues. This CDR3 reads CASSRGAAAYNEQFF. Full variable domain (remainder filled in from reference TRBV14 and TRBJ2-1): EAGVTQFPSHSVIEKGQTVTLRCDPISGHDNLYWYRRVMGKEIKFLLHFVKESKQDESGMPNNRFLAERTGGTYSTLKVQPAELEDSGVYFCASSRGAAAYNEQFFGPGTRLTVL.

The rearrangement links TRBV3-1 to TRBJ2-5; the D gene TCRdb calls, TRBD1, cannot be checked with no DNA. The CDR3 is 14 amino acids. Germline-derived CDR1 and CDR2 are LGHDT and YNNKEL (reference sequence). The CDR3 sequence: CASNRAGTQETQYF.

This chain connects TRBV10-1 to TRBJ1-1. This CDR3 has 15 amino acids. Germline CDR1 is WNHNN and CDR2 is SYGVQD (reference sequence). The CDR3: CASSELRGGGTEAFF.

The CDR3 is CASSELAGGISSYNEQFF. The chain is built from TRBV5-1 and TRBJ2-1; TCRdb's D call, TRBD2, is unchecked because there is no DNA. There are 18 residues in the CDR3. The V gene's germline CDR1 is SGHRS and CDR2 YFSETQ.

This rearrangement joins TRBV19 to TRBJ1-5; TCRdb indicates TRBD1, and absent DNA this call remains unverified. Germline V lookup: CDR1 LNHDA, CDR2 SQIVND (reference sequence). There are 16 residues in the CDR3. Here the CDR3 reads CASSPPRQGVRQPQHF.

J is TRBJ1-1 and V is TRBV30. Germline V CDR1 and CDR2: GTSNPN, SVGIG (reference sequence). The CDR3 sequence is 14 residues long. The CDR3 sequence: CAWSARRGNSEAFF.

J is TRBJ1-5 and V is TRBV5-4; the TRBD1 assignment by TCRdb is unverifiable without DNA. Germline V gene sequence: CDR1 SGHNT, CDR2 YYREEE (reference sequence). The CDR3 has 15 residues. CDR3 protein: CASSEGAGSNQPQHF.

The chain couples TRBV2 to TRBJ2-1; no DNA is available, so the TRBD1 call from TCRdb remains unchecked. Looked up from germline, CDR1 is SNHLY and CDR2 is FYNNEI. The CDR3 is made up of 13 amino acids. The CDR3 protein is CASRGGRLLEQFF. Full variable domain (outside the CDR3, taken from reference TRBV2 and TRBJ2-1): EPEVTQTPSHQVTQMGQEVILRCVPISNHLYFYWYRQILGQKVEFLVSFYNNEISEKSEIFDDQFSVERPDGSNFTLKIRSTKLEDSAMYFCASRGGRLLEQFFGPGTRLTVL.

J is TRBJ1-2 and V is TRBV6-5; TCRdb's assignment of TRBD1 cannot be checked, as there is no DNA. The CDR3 has 12 residues. Germline lookup yields CDR1 MNHEY and CDR2 SVGAGI. The CDR3 here is CATRLGDYGYTF.

J is TRBJ2-7 and V is TRBV5-1; TCRdb indicates TRBD2, and absent DNA this call remains unverified. Germline CDR1 SGHRS, CDR2 YFSETQ. This CDR3 comprises 16 residues. The chain's CDR3 is CASSTGTSGDVYEQYF.

V and J are TRBV4-3 and TRBJ2-7. The CDR3 spans 14 residues. The germline CDR1 and CDR2 sequences are LGHNA and YSLEER. The CDR3 reads CASSQEGRSYEQYF.

This sequence joins TRBV5-1 and TRBJ2-7; with no DNA, the TCRdb D assignment of TRBD1 cannot be verified. Germline-derived CDR1 and CDR2 are SGHRS and YFSETQ. CDR3 length: 14 amino acids. CDR3 sequence reads: CASWDPGRHYEQYF.

This chain joins TRBV6-1 and TRBJ1-4; with no DNA, the TCRdb D assignment of TRBD1 cannot be verified. Germline-derived CDR1 and CDR2 are MNHNS and SASEGT. This CDR3 region has 18 residues. CDR3 protein: CASSSETGLDMRNEKLFF.

The rearrangement links TRBV15 to TRBJ2-1; checking the TCRdb D call of TRBD1 is not possible without DNA. The CDR3 extends over 16 amino acids. Germline CDR1 LNHNV, CDR2 YYDKDF (reference sequence). The CDR3 here is CATSRARTGGFNEQFF.

The gene calls are TRBV28 and TRBJ2-5; TCRdb calls TRBD2, which cannot be checked without DNA. CDR3 size: 15 residues. CDR1 and CDR2 from the germline V gene are MDHEN and SYDVKM. CDR3 region: CASSLSGTPQETQYF.

This chain links TRBV5-5 with TRBJ2-3; TCRdb names TRBD2, which stays unverified in the absence of DNA. The CDR3 is 18 amino acids. Germline assignment: CDR1 SGHKS and CDR2 YYEKEE (reference sequence). The CDR3 loop reads CASRPRPAGGTSTDTQYF.

The chain has TRBV3-1 and TRBJ1-1; TCRdb outputs TRBD1, but without DNA this stays unchecked. From germline, CDR1 is LGHDT and CDR2 YNNKEL (reference sequence). The CDR3 extends over 14 amino acids. The CDR3 is CASSNRPRGTEAFF.

The chain uses TRBV7-9 and TRBJ1-1; TCRdb selects TRBD1, and the lack of DNA leaves this call unchecked. This CDR3 is built from 14 residues. Germline values: CDR1 SEHNR, CDR2 FQNEAQ (reference sequence). CDR3 sequence: CASRPGQLNTEAFF.

This rearrangement joins TRBV12-3 or TRBV12-4 to TRBJ2-7. The CDR3 is 13 residues long. The CDR3 loop reads CASSLVLSYEQYF.

The rearrangement joins TRBV4-3 to TRBJ1-6; TCRdb names TRBD1, which stays unverified in the absence of DNA. Germline V gives CDR1 LGHNA, CDR2 YSLEER. The CDR3 covers 18 residues. The CDR3 protein is CASSPTSPGRGYNSPLHF.

The chain uses TRBV14 and TRBJ2-1. Germline loops: CDR1 SGHDN, CDR2 FVKESK. The CDR3 contains 16 residues. The CDR3 region is CASSQLGRNSYNEQFF.

The rearrangement uses TRBV12-3 or TRBV12-4 and TRBJ1-1; TCRdb proposes TRBD1, but this gene call is untestable without DNA. The CDR3 length is 17 residues. The CDR3 protein is CASSNPSQGESDTEAFF.

This chain joins TRBV12-3 or TRBV12-4 and TRBJ2-2; without DNA, the TCRdb call of TRBD1 cannot be checked. This CDR3 is built from 14 residues. CDR3 sequence reads: CASKGTSGAGELFF.